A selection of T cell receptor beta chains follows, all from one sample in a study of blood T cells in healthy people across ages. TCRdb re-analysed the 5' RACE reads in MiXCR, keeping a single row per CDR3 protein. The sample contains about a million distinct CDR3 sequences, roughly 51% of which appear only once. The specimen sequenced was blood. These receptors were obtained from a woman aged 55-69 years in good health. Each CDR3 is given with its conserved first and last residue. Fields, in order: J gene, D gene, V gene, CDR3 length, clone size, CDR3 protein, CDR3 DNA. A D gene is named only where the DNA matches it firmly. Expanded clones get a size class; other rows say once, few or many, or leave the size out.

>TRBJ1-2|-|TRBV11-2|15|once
CASSPVVYANYGYTF
TGTGCCAGCAGCCCGGTGGTATATGCTAACTATGGCTACACCTTC
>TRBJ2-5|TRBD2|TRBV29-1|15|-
CSVVGGMMVQETQYF
TGCAGCGTTGTGGGGGGGATGATGGTCCAAGAGACCCAGTACTTC
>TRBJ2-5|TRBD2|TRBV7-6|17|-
CASSSAYGGGSEETQYF
TGTGCCAGCAGCTCAGCCTATGGTGGCGGGAGTGAAGAGACCCAGTACTTC
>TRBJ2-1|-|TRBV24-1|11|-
CATSSGTVQFF
TGTGCCACCAGCTCCGGGACTGTGCAGTTCTTC
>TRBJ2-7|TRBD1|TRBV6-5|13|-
CASSYLGTGELYF
TGTGCCAGCAGTTACCTTGGGACAGGAGAGCTGTACTTC
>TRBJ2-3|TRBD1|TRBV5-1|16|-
CASSSGQDPSTDTQYF
TGCGCCAGCAGCTCTGGACAGGACCCAAGCACAGATACGCAGTATTTT
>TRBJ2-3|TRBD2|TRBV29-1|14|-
CSVGPAGGTDTQYF
TGCAGCGTCGGACCGGCGGGAGGGACAGATACGCAGTATTTT
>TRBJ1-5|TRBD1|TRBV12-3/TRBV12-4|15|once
CASSLGTGGSQPQHF
TGTGCCAGCAGTTTAGGGACAGGGGGCAGTCAGCCCCAGCATTTT
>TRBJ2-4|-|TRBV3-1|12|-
CASSHQWTWQYF
TGTGCCAGCAGCCACCAATGGACATGGCAGTACTTC
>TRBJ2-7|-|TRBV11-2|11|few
CASTNLREQYF
TGTGCCAGCACCAACCTACGTGAGCAGTACTTC
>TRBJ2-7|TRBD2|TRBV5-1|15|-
CASKGTSGYQGEQYF
TGCGCCAGCAAGGGGACTAGCGGGTACCAGGGGGAGCAGTACTTC